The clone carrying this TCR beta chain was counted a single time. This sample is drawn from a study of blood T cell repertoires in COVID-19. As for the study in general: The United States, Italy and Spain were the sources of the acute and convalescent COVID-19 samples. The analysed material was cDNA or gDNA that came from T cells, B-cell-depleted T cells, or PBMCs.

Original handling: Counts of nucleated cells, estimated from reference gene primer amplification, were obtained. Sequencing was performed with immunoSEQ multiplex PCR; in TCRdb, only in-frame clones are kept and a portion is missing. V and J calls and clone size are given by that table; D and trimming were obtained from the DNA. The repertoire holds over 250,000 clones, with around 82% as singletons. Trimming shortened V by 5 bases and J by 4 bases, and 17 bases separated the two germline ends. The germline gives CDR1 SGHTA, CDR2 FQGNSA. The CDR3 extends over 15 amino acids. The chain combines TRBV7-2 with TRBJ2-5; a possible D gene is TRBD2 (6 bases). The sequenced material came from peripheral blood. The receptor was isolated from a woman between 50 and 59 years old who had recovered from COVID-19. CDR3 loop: CASSPPGVGRETQYF. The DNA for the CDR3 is TGTGCCAGCAGCCCCCCTGGGGTCGGGAGAGAGACCCAGTACTTC.